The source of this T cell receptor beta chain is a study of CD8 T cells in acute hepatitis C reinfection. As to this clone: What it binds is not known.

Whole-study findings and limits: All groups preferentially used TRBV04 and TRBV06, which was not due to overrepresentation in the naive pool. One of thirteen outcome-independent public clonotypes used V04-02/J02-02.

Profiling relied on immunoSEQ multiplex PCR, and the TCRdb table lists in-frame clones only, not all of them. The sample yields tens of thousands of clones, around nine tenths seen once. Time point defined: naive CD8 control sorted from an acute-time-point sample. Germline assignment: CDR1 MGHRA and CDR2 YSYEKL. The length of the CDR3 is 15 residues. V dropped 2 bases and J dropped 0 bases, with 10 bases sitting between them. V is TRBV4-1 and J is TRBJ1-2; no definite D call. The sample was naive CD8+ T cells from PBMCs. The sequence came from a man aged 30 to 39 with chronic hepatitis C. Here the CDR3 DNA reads TGCGCCAGCAGCCAACGGCAGCTCTCTAACTATGGCTACACCTTC. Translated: CASSQRQLSNYGYTF.